The clone carrying this TCR beta chain was counted many times. Its cognate antigen is unknown. Attachment of unique molecular identifiers was made to individual cDNA molecules. TCRdb passed the 5' RACE reads through MiXCR, listing each CDR3 protein once. Here the sample spans approximately 28,000 distinct CDR3 sequences, 4.5% to 6% being singletons. The data were taken from a study of early T cells in non-severe SARS-CoV-2 infection. About the research overall: From unsorted whole blood, bulk RNA was sequenced, and the chains remained unpaired. Study-wide results and limits: Anti-spike CD8 responses were favored by VDJdb matching, which missed private and CD4 specificities.

This clonotype was sampled from an adult who was a healthcare worker with PCR-confirmed SARS-CoV-2 infection or an uninfected control (not recorded which). What was sequenced was whole blood.

DNA of the CDR3: TGTGCCAGCCGTTTCGTGTCGTGGGACACTGAAGCTTTCTTT. As protein: CASRFVSWDTEAFF. The rearrangement joins TRBV6-5 to TRBJ1-1, with D uncertain. V was shortened by 8 bases and J by 3 bases, with 16 bases between the two germline ends. This CDR3 spans 14 amino acids. The germline V gene has CDR1 MNHEY and CDR2 SVGAGI.